This TCR beta chain is drawn from a study of CD8 T cells in ankylosing spondylitis (dated by TCRdb to the late 2010s). With respect to the entire study: To find TCR variants linked to disease, the study profiled T cell receptor beta repertoires in ankylosing spondylitis patients and healthy donors. The full study cohort comprised 25 ankylosing spondylitis patients and approximately 100 healthy donors. Peripheral blood samples were taken, and synovial fluid was additionally collected from ankylosing spondylitis patients. On the study overall, not on this receptor specifically: Some of the motif variants had been reported before in the synovial fluid and blood of reactive arthritis patients, a finding that suggests common disease-initiation mechanisms. The disease-linked clones were reported as significantly enriched in matched synovial fluid samples from ankylosing spondylitis patients. In peripheral blood, the disease-linked clones were found at relatively low frequencies and had a CD8+ phenotype. Blood from ankylosing spondylitis patients appeared to be characterized by a TCR beta motif composed of eight highly homologous amino acid variants.

The trim is 4 bases for V and 0 bases for J, with a gap of 10 bases between the germline ends. Measured from the cysteine to the phenylalanine, the CDR3 is 14 residues long. Only the CDR3 DNA is retained, 42 bases long and in frame from the first base. Per the germline V gene, SGHTA is the CDR1 and FQGNSA is the CDR2. Note on this clonotype: Its recognized antigen is unknown. No base quality information exists; no much larger clone differs at one position.

This sample was sequenced with an Illumina HiSeq 2500. TCR beta libraries were prepared by quantitative 5'-RACE with molecular barcodes. Processing in the source paper ran as follows. To identify disease-linked TCR variants, a new computational method was used, one built on a probabilistic model of VDJ rearrangement. TCRdb reran the public reads through fastp at Q25 and MiXCR, keeping productive beta chains. Identical CDR3 proteins give one entry, which carries the most common genes and DNA. The V and J calls come from TCRdb's annotation, not from the publication. In this sample the table shows 210,000 or so distinct CDR3 sequences, 8% to 9% of which occur a single time. 4.8% of the sample belongs to the ten largest clones.

Sequenced sample: blood, either unsorted or a sorted T cell fraction (not recorded which). The chain is made from TRBV7-2 and TRBJ2-7; a tentative D call is TRBD2 (5 bases match). The clonotype comes from a female donor with ankylosing spondylitis or in good health (not recorded which). The nucleotide sequence reads as follows: TGTGCCAGCAGCTATATCCGGGACTCCTACGAGCAGTACTTC. It translates as CASSYIRDSYEQYF.